This is a list of T cell receptor beta chains from one sample in a study of T-cell reconstitution after alpha-beta-depleted transplantation in children. One entry per CDR3 protein results from TCRdb running MiXCR on the PCR reads. The sample records about 270,000 distinct CDR3 sequences, 9.9% being singletons. The sequencing used PBMCs from the stem cell graft donor, collected from the stem cell graft. These receptor sequences come from a human donor who donated a stem cell graft to a child with SCID. Each CDR3 is given without its conserved first and last residue. The order of the fields is V gene, J gene, CDR3 length, CDR3 protein.

V: TRBV20-1
J: TRBJ2-3
length: 14
CDR3: SAGRLASFSADTQY

V: TRBV7-2
J: TRBJ1-1
length: 10
CDR3: ASSLWLTEAF

V: TRBV7-3
J: TRBJ1-1
length: 11
CDR3: ASSLLANTEAF

V: TRBV9
J: TRBJ2-1
length: 16
CDR3: ASSVAQGASGGYNEQF

V: TRBV5-1
J: TRBJ2-7
length: 13
CDR3: ASSIGTSGVYEQY

V: TRBV12-3/TRBV12-4
J: TRBJ1-2
length: 11
CDR3: ASSRSGGYGYT

V: TRBV5-1
J: TRBJ2-3
length: 12
CDR3: ASSPGAKTDTQY

V: TRBV10-3
J: TRBJ2-7
length: 13
CDR3: AISDPGTGFNEQY

V: TRBV9
J: TRBJ1-2
length: 11
CDR3: ASSPATYYGYT

V: TRBV12-3/TRBV12-4
J: TRBJ2-7
length: 12
CDR3: ASSLDRPHNEQY

V: TRBV19
J: TRBJ2-5
length: 15
CDR3: ASSTLGASKVQETQY

V: TRBV5-1
J: TRBJ2-2
length: 14
CDR3: ASSLGPATNTGELF

V: TRBV4-3
J: TRBJ2-2
length: 16
CDR3: ASSQSMEYGGRTGELF

V: TRBV6-1
J: TRBJ1-4
length: 13
CDR3: ASSTYGQRNEKLF

V: TRBV5-1
J: TRBJ2-5
length: 13
CDR3: ASARRDRDQETQY

V: TRBV7-8
J: TRBJ2-7
length: 12
CDR3: ASSLGIGRYEQY

V: TRBV5-5
J: TRBJ2-3
length: 12
CDR3: ASIKGPRTDTQY

V: TRBV9
J: TRBJ1-6
length: 14
CDR3: ASSVSGQSYNSPLH

V: TRBV12-3/TRBV12-4
J: TRBJ2-7
length: 11
CDR3: ASSQGFSYEQY

V: TRBV7-9
J: TRBJ2-5
length: 15
CDR3: ASSLVGGTGFGKTQY

V: TRBV20-1
J: TRBJ2-3
length: 10
CDR3: SPGVMTDTQY

V: TRBV2
J: TRBJ1-1
length: 12
CDR3: ASKFGRMNTEAF

V: TRBV2
J: TRBJ2-1
length: 11
CDR3: ASRQGTGNEQF

V: TRBV7-6
J: TRBJ2-3
length: 14
CDR3: ASSLSGTGATDTQY

V: TRBV7-6
J: TRBJ1-6
length: 11
CDR3: AIAVSYNSPLH

V: TRBV2
J: TRBJ2-1
length: 13
CDR3: ASRRLAGGYNEQF

V: TRBV5-1
J: TRBJ2-3
length: 14
CDR3: ASSFGGGSSADTQY

V: TRBV12-3/TRBV12-4
J: TRBJ1-1
length: 12
CDR3: ASSRRPSNTEAF

V: TRBV20-1
J: TRBJ2-3
length: 13
CDR3: SATQISGDPDTQY

V: TRBV6-4
J: TRBJ2-3
length: 13
CDR3: ASSQLAGRTDTQY

V: TRBV2
J: TRBJ2-1
length: 14
CDR3: ASSDLRHISYNEQF

V: TRBV12-3/TRBV12-4
J: TRBJ2-5
length: 12
CDR3: ASSSPTGQETQY

V: TRBV7-9
J: TRBJ2-1
length: 12
CDR3: ASSPDRALSEQF

V: TRBV10-3
J: TRBJ2-5
length: 10
CDR3: AAGTWEETQY

V: TRBV5-1
J: TRBJ2-6
length: 16
CDR3: ASSLDGSQGSGANVLT

V: TRBV18
J: TRBJ2-7
length: 14
CDR3: ASSSEGVTGHYEQY

V: TRBV9
J: TRBJ1-4
length: 12
CDR3: ASSRPGAGEKLF

V: TRBV7-9
J: TRBJ1-5
length: 13
CDR3: ASSPPDSGNQPQH

V: TRBV29-1
J: TRBJ2-7
length: 11
CDR3: SVAGQGAYEQY

V: TRBV27
J: TRBJ1-2
length: 12
CDR3: ASSLDRGLYGYT

V: TRBV5-1
J: TRBJ2-7
length: 13
CDR3: ASSDPFESSYEQY

V: TRBV7-2
J: TRBJ2-1
length: 14
CDR3: ASSSSGGSSYNEQF

V: TRBV5-1
J: TRBJ1-5
length: 13
CDR3: ASSLDPGINQPQH

V: TRBV2
J: TRBJ1-4
length: 12
CDR3: ASSEGGANEKLF

V: TRBV6-6
J: TRBJ2-1
length: 11
CDR3: ASSYTPRNEQF

V: TRBV12-3/TRBV12-4
J: TRBJ2-7
length: 13
CDR3: ASSSRQGHRDEQY

V: TRBV18
J: TRBJ1-5
length: 12
CDR3: ASSPGRANQPQH

V: TRBV20-1
J: TRBJ2-5
length: 10
CDR3: SAGEAQETQY

V: TRBV20-1
J: TRBJ2-5
length: 12
CDR3: SARVGSYQETQY

V: TRBV5-1
J: TRBJ2-2
length: 15
CDR3: ASSLDSGAANTGELF

V: TRBV5-1
J: TRBJ2-1
length: 14
CDR3: ASSLAGTGGGNEQF

V: TRBV11-2
J: TRBJ2-7
length: 11
CDR3: ASSLTSTYEQY

V: TRBV7-3
J: TRBJ2-1
length: 11
CDR3: ASSFDSYNEQF

V: TRBV7-9
J: TRBJ2-5
length: 13
CDR3: ASSSQWADQETQY